This TCR beta chain was recovered during a study of identical twins. Study outcomes and limitations: Invariant MAIT and iNKT cells may have partly biased zero-insertion analyses.

Germline V CDR1 and CDR2: SNHLY, FYNNEI. The V end lost 3 bases, the J end lost 2 bases, and 8 bases lay between the germline ends. The CDR3 is 13 amino acids. This clonotype was counted between two and nine times. Its specificity is not known. In TCRdb, the 5' RACE reads were re-called with MiXCR into one record per CDR3 protein. The table includes fewer than 450,000 distinct CDR3 sequences, 9% detected once. The source of this sequence is a woman between 45 and 65 years old in good health. V and J are TRBV2 and TRBJ2-7; D gene uncertain. The sequenced sample consisted of naive T cells sorted from blood. The CDR3 spells CASSEAVPYEQYF. CDR3 DNA sequence: TGTGCCAGCAGTGAGGCCGTTCCCTACGAGCAGTACTTC.